This entry lists 16 T cell receptor beta chains sequenced from one sample in a study of identical twins. TCRdb independently ran MiXCR on the 5' RACE reads; one entry per CDR3 protein. The sample includes hundreds of thousands of distinct CDR3 sequences, 8.5% to 9.5% of them seen just once. The sample was also linked to a second study, of yellow fever vaccine responses in identical twins.

The specimen was PBMCs. These receptors were obtained from a woman under 30 in good health.

This clonotype was recorded many times. The J gene is TRBJ2-7, the V gene TRBV25-1; TRBD2 aligns across 12 bases. The CDR3 length is 16 residues. CDR1 and CDR2 from the germline V gene are MGHDK and SYGVNS. Trimming removed 6 bases from V and 6 bases from J; junction bases left unmatched: 12. The CDR3 bases are TGTGCCAGCAGGGGGGCGGGACTAGCGGGTTTTGGCGAGCAGTACTTC. Its translation is CASRGAGLAGFGEQYF.

This clonotype was detected many times. V usage is TRBV10-3 and J usage is TRBJ2-7; 7 bases are a match to TRBD2. The germline CDR1 and CDR2 sequences are ENHRY and SYGVKD. J lost 2 bases, V lost 3 bases, and 7 bases had no gene match. The CDR3 contains 15 residues. The CDR3 DNA sequence: TGTGCCATCAGTGACAATAGCGGGTCACCCTACGAGCAGTACTTC. Translating gives CAISDNSGSPYEQYF.

This clonotype occurred a few times. The chain links TRBV11-2 to TRBJ2-3, with a possible D match to TRBD2 (6 bases). The V gene's germline CDR1 is SGHAT and CDR2 FQNNGV. V was shortened by 4 bases and J by 3 bases, with 17 bases between the two germline ends. The CDR3 covers 16 residues. The CDR3 here is CASSSSGLGGTDTQYF. Here the CDR3 DNA reads TGTGCCAGCAGCTCGAGTGGGTTGGGAGGAACAGATACGCAGTATTTT.

This clonotype has only a few counts. This sequence joins TRBV18 and TRBJ2-5; D is ambiguous. CDR1 KGHSH and CDR2 LQKENI come from the germline V gene. The CDR3 is 14 amino acids. Trimming cost V 3 bases and J 7 bases, with 15 bases left between them. CDR3 sequence reads: CASSPEMVGWTQYF. CDR3 nucleotides: TGTGCCAGCTCACCGGAAATGGTCGGTTGGACCCAGTACTTC.

The chain is built from TRBV30 and TRBJ1-1, with no clear D. V was trimmed by 4 bases and J by 4 bases, leaving 7 bases between them. Germline CDR1 and CDR2: GTSNPN and SVGIG (reference sequence). The length of the CDR3 is 11 residues. CDR3 sequence (DNA): TGTGCCTGGATATGGGGCACTGAAGCTTTCTTT. As protein: CAWIWGTEAFF.

The chain carries TRBV11-3 and TRBJ2-1, with TRBD2 identical over 8 bases. Germline CDR1 and CDR2: SGHNT and YENEEA. The CDR3 has 15 residues. The V segment lost 5 bases and the J segment 5 bases; nucleotides outside the gene matches: 8. The CDR3 loop is CASSPVVAGNNEQFF. In nucleotides, the CDR3 is TGTGCCAGCAGCCCTGTGGTAGCGGGGAACAATGAGCAGTTCTTC. The whole variable domain, filled in from reference TRBV11-3 and TRBJ2-1, reads EAGVVQSPRYKIIEKKQPVAFWCNPISGHNTLYWYLQNLGQGPELLIRYENEEAVDDSQLPKDRFSAERLKGVDSTLKIQPAELGDSAVYLCASSPVVAGNNEQFFGPGTRLTVL.

This clonotype was recorded at least ten times. This sequence joins TRBV25-1 and TRBJ2-2, with 7 bases fitting TRBD1. CDR1 and CDR2 (germline): MGHDK, SYGVNS. There are 15 residues in the CDR3. The trim removed 2 bases at V and 5 bases at J, leaving 5 bases unmatched. The CDR3 coding sequence is TGTGCCAGCAGTGAAGAGACAGGGATAACCGGGGAGCTGTTTTTT. This sequence encodes CASSEETGITGELFF.

Only a few counts were recorded for this clonotype. The CDR3 region is CASSDLGRAVNEQFF. The CDR3 region has the DNA TGTGCCAGCAGTGATCTCGGACGGGCGGTCAATGAGCAGTTCTTC. This sequence joins TRBV2 and TRBJ2-1; D remains unclear. The CDR3 is 15 residues long. V lost 3 bases and J lost 6, with 15 bases in between. Germline assignment: CDR1 SNHLY and CDR2 FYNNEI.

This clonotype turned up a few times. The CDR3 loop is CASSPARRDFTDTQYF. The CDR3 DNA follows: TGCGCCAGCAGCCCGGCCCGGCGGGACTTCACAGATACGCAGTATTTT. The rearrangement uses TRBV5-1 and TRBJ2-3, with a weak D call TRBD2 (6 bases). Between the trimmed V and J ends, which lost 4 bases and 2 bases, there was a span of 17 bases. The length of the CDR3 is 16 residues. Germline values: CDR1 SGHRS, CDR2 YFSETQ.

This clonotype was seen a handful of times. The V and J genes are TRBV4-3 and TRBJ1-5; TRBD1 matches 8 bases. Germline CDR1 and CDR2: LGHNA and YSLEER. Trimming cost V 3 bases and J 4 bases; bases outside gene matches: 5. The CDR3 totals 15 residues. CDR3 nucleotides: TGCGCCAGCAGCCAGGAACAGGGGGGTAATCAGCCCCAGCATTTT. It codes for CASSQEQGGNQPQHF.

The table lists this clonotype with many counts. The gene calls are TRBV3-1 and TRBJ2-7; 8 positions agree with TRBD2. The germline CDR1 and CDR2 sequences are LGHDT and YNNKEL (reference sequence). The CDR3 consists of 16 residues. V shed 4 bases, J shed 1 base, and the junction held 9 bases outside the gene matches. The CDR3: CASSPKLSGGSYEQYF. The CDR3 nucleotides read TGTGCCAGCAGCCCAAAATTGAGCGGGGGATCCTACGAGCAGTACTTC.

This clonotype was seen ten or more times. This chain uses TRBV7-2 with TRBJ1-5; D unresolved. The CDR3 runs to 13 residues. From germline, CDR1 is SGHTA and CDR2 FQGNSA. V was pared by 1 base and J by 3 bases, with 4 bases between. The CDR3 region has the DNA TGTGCCAGCAGCTTAGTCATCAATCAGCCCCAGCATTTT. It codes for CASSLVINQPQHF.

This clonotype was picked up many times. The chain employs TRBV15 and TRBJ2-3; no clear D gene. CDR3 length: 15 amino acids. Trimming shortened V by 0 bases and J by 0 bases, and 7 bases separated the two germline ends. CDR1 is LNHNV, CDR2 YYDKDF, per germline (reference sequence). CDR3 region: CATSRDPSSTDTQYF. The CDR3 DNA reads TGTGCCACCAGCAGAGATCCTAGTAGCACAGATACGCAGTATTTT.

The genes are TRBV24-1 and TRBJ1-5, with 7 bases identical to TRBD1. The CDR3 is 12 residues long. Trimming took 9 bases from V and 9 from J; bases not matched to a gene: 7. CDR1 is KGHDR and CDR2 is SFDVKD in the germline V gene. CDR3 DNA sequence: TGTGCCACCCGGGACAGCATAGGGCCCCAGCATTTT. Translation: CATRDSIGPQHF.

This clonotype was observed a handful of times. The V gene is TRBV4-3, the J gene TRBJ2-3, with no clear D. This CDR3 spans 15 amino acids. Trimming stripped 7 bases from V and 1 base from J, with 15 bases between. Germline CDR1 and CDR2: LGHNA and YSLEER. CDR3 DNA sequence: TGCGCCAGCACCTTATCAACGACTGGCACAGATACGCAGTATTTT. Its protein is CASTLSTTGTDTQYF.

A word on this clonotype: With a much larger clone just one base away, this may be a read error. V and J are TRBV5-1 and TRBJ1-2; no clear D gene. This CDR3 has 12 residues. Germline CDR1 reads SGHRS; CDR2 reads YFSETQ. Trimming left V 4 bases short and J 2 bases short, with 6 bases between. In DNA, the CDR3 is TGCGCCAGCAGCCCTAGGAACTATGGCTACACCTTC. This gives the protein CASSPRNYGYTF.